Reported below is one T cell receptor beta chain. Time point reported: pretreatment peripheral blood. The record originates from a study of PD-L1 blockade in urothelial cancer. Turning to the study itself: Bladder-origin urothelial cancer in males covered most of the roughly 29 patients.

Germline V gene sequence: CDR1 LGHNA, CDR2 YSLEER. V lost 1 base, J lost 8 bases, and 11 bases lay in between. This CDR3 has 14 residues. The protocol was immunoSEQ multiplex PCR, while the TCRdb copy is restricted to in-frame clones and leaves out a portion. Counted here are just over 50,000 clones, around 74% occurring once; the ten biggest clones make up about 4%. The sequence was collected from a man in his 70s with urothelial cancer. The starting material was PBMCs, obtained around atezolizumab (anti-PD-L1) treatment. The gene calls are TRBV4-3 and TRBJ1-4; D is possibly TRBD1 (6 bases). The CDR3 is CASSQGGRGEKLFF. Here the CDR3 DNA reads TGCGCCAGCAGCCAAGGCGGAAGGGGGGAAAAACTGTTTTTT.